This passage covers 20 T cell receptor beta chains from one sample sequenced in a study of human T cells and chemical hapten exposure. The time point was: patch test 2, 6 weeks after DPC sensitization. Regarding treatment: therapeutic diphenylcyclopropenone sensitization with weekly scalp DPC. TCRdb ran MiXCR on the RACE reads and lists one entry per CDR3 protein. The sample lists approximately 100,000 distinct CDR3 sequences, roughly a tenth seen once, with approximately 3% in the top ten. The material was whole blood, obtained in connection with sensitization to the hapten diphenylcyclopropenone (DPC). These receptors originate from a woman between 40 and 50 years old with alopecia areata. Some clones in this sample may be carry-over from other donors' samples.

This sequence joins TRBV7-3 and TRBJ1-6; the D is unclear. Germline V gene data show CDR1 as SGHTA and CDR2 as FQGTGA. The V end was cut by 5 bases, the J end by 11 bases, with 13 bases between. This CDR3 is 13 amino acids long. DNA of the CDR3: TGTGCCAGCAGCCCCCGGCCCGGGGCACCCCTCCACTTT. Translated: CASSPRPGAPLHF.

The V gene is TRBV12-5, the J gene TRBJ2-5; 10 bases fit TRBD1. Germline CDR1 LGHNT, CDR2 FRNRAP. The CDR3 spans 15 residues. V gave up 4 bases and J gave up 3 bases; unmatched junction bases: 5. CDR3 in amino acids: CASGSGQGVEETQYF. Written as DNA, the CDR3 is TGTGCTAGTGGTTCCGGACAGGGGGTAGAAGAGACCCAGTACTTC.

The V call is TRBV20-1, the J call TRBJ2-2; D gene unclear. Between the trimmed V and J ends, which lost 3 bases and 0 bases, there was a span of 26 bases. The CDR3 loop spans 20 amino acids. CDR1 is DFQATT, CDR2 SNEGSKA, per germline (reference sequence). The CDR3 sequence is CSARPYDITAPDTNTGELFF. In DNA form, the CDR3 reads TGCAGTGCTAGGCCCTACGACATAACGGCGCCCGACACGAACACCGGGGAGCTGTTTTTT.

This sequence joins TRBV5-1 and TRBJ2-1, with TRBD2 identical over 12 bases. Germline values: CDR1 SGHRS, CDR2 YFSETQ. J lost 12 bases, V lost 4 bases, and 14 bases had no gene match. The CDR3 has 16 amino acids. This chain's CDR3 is CASSPTSSGGALGQFF. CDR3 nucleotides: TGCGCCAGCAGCCCCACGTCTAGCGGGGGGGCCTTGGGGCAGTTCTTC.

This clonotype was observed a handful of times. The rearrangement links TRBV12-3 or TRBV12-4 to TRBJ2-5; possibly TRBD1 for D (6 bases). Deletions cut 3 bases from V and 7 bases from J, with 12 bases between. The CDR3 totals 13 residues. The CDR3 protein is CASSFSRDMTQYF. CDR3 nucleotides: TGTGCCAGCAGTTTTTCCCGGGACATGACCCAGTACTTC.

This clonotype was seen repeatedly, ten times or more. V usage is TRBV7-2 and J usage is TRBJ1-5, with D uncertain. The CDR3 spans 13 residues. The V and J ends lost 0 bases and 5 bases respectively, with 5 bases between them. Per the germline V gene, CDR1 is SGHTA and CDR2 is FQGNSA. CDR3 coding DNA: TGTGCCAGCAGCTTAGCCGGTTATCAGCCCCAGCATTTT. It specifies CASSLAGYQPQHF.

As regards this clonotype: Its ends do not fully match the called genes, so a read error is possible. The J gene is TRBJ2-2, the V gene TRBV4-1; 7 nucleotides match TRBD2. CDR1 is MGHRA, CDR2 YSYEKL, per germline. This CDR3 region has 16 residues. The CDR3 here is CASSRPSGGLDGELFF. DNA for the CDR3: TGCGCCAGCAGCCGGCCCTCGGGAGGTTTGGACGGGGAACTGTTTTTT.

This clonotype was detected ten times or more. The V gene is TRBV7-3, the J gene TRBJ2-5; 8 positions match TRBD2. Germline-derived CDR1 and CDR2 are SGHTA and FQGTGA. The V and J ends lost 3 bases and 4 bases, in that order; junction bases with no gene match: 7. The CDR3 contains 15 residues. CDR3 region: CASSFSGGATETQYF. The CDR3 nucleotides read TGTGCCAGCAGCTTTTCCGGGGGGGCCACAGAGACCCAGTACTTC.

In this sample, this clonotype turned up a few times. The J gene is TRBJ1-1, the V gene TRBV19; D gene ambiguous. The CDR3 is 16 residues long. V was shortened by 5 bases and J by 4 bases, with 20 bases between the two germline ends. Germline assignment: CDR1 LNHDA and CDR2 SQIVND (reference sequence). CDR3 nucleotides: TGTGCCAGTAGTTCCAACTCCCTCCGCCCGGCCACTGAAGCTTTCTTT. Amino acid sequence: CASSSNSLRPATEAFF.

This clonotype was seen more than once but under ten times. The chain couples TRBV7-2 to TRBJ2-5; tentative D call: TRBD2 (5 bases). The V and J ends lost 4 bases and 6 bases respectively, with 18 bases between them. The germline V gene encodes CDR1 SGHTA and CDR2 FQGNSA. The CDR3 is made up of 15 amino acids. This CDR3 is CASSYNFLAAQTQYF. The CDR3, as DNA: TGTGCCAGCAGCTACAACTTTCTAGCTGCTCAGACCCAGTACTTC.

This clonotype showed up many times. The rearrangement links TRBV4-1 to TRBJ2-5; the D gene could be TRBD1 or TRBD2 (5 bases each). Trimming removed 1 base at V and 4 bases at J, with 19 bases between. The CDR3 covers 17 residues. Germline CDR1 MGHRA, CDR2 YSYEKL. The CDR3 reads CASSQVFMGTRGETQYF. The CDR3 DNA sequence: TGCGCCAGCAGCCAAGTTTTTATGGGGACCCGAGGAGAGACCCAGTACTTC.

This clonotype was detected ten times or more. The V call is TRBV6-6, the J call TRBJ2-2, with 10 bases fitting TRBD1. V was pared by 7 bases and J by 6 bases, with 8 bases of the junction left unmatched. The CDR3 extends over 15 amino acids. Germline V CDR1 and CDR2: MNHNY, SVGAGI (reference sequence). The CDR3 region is CASKNPGTGAGELFF. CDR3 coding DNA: TGTGCCAGCAAGAATCCCGGGACAGGGGCCGGGGAGCTGTTTTTT.

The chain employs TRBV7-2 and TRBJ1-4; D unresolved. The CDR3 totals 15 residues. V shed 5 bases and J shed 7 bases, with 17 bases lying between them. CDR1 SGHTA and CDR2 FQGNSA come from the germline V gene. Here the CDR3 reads CASSLTGQNFEKLFF. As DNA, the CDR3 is TGTGCCAGCAGCCTAACTGGGCAGAATTTTGAAAAACTGTTTTTT.

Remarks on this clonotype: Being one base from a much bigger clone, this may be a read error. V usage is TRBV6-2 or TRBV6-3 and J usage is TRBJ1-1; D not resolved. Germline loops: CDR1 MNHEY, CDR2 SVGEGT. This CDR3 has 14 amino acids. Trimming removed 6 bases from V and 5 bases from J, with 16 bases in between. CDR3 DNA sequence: TGTGCCAGCAGAGCCGTGGGAGGGAGTACTGAAGCTTTCTTT. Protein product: CASRAVGGSTEAFF.

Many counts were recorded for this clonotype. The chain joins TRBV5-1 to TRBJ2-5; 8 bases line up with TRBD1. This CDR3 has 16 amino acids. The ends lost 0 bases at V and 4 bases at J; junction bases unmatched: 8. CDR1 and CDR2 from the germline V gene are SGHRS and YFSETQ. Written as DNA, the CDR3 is TGCGCCAGCAGCTTGGGTACAAGGACAGGGCTAGAGACCCAGTACTTC. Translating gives CASSLGTRTGLETQYF.

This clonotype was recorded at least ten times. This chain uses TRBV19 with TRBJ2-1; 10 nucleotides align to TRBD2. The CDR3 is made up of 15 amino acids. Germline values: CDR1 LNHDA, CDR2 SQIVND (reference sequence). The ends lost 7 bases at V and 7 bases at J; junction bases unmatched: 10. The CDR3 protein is CASKKRGGRNNEQFF. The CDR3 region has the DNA TGTGCCAGTAAGAAGCGGGGGGGCCGGAATAATGAGCAGTTCTTC.

CDR3 protein: CASSYSTWTDEQFF. The CDR3 nucleotides read TGTGCCAGCAGTTACTCCACCTGGACTGATGAGCAGTTCTTC. The chain employs TRBV6-6 and TRBJ2-1; a weak D match, TRBD2 (5 bases). The CDR3 is made up of 14 amino acids. Germline CDR1 MNHNY, CDR2 SVGAGI (reference sequence). Trimming removed 0 bases from V and 8 bases from J, with 11 bases in between.

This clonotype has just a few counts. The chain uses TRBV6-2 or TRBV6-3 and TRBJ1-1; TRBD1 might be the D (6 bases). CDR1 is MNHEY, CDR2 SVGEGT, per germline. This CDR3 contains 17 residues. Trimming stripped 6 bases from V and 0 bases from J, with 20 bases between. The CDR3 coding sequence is TGTGCCAGCAGCCCCCCCACCTTGGGGGCCATGAACACTGAAGCTTTCTTT. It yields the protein CASSPPTLGAMNTEAFF.

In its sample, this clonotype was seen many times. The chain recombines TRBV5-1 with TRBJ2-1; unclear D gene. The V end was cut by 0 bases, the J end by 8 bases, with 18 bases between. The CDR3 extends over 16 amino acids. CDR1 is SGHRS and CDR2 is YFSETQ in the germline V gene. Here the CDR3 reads CASSLVAVPGSDEQFF. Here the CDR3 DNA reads TGCGCCAGCAGCTTGGTGGCCGTACCCGGGTCCGATGAGCAGTTCTTC. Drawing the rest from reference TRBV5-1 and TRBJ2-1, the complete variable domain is KAGVTQTPRYLIKTRGQQVTLSCSPISGHRSVSWYQQTPGQGLQFLFEYFSETQRNKGNFPGRFSGRQFSNSRSEMNVSTLELGDSALYLCASSLVAVPGSDEQFFGPGTRLTVL.

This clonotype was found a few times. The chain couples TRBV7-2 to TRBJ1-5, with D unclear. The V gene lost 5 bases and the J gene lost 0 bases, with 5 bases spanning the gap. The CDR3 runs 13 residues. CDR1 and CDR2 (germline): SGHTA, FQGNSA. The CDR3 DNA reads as TGTGCCAGCAGCGACGGTAGCAATCAGCCCCAGCATTTT. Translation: CASSDGSNQPQHF.